This TCR beta chain was obtained from a study of metastatic and nonmetastatic thyroid tumors. Turning to the study itself: Blood and tumor or nodule tissue repertoires from malignant and benign thyroid patients were compared.

Broader study findings: In blood and tumor, TCR beta diversity was reportedly significantly higher in malignant thyroid tumors than in benign nodules.

At least ten counts were recorded for this clone. Its antigen remains unknown. Per the authors' pipeline: Across clinicopathological groups, CDR3 differences served as the basis for building a distant-metastasis classifier for papillary thyroid cancer. From the PCR reads, TCRdb re-called clones with MiXCR. Clone size and V and J calls follow TCRdb, not the original study. The sample lists 25,000 to 35,000 clones, around 25% seen once, with more than 8% in the top ten. Treatment of any kind had been given to no patient before thyroid surgery. Sequenced material: blood. This TCR came from a female donor with papillary thyroid cancer or a benign thyroid nodule (not recorded which). Some clones in this sample may be carry-over from other donors' samples.

The CDR3 region has the DNA TGTGCCACCGGGGGTACTAGCGGGAAAGGAGGGTCCTACAATGAGCAGTTCTTC. Its translation is CATGGTSGKGGSYNEQFF. The V and J genes are TRBV2 and TRBJ2-1, with 10 bases matching TRBD2. This CDR3 comprises 18 residues. With V trimmed by 10 bases and J by 1 base, 16 bases remained unmatched. Germline CDR1 reads SNHLY; CDR2 reads FYNNEI.